This TCR beta chain is drawn from a study of T cell responses to AZD1222 COVID-19 vaccine. Study overall: Some second doses came at about 4 weeks and others at about 12 weeks; these were pooled.

As regards this clone: The antigen remains unidentified.

Study-level points and caveats: Females made up more of the donors, who were largely white British, and clonal diversity may have come out too low.

The CDR3 is made up of 14 amino acids. CDR1 and CDR2 (germline): SGHRS, YFSETQ. V shed 3 bases, J shed 10 bases, and the junction held 6 bases outside the gene matches. Profiled with immunoSEQ multiplex PCR; TCRdb holds only in-frame clones, not every one. The data hold fewer than 200,000 clones, with about 91% observed a single time. This chain connects TRBV5-1 to TRBJ2-4, with 11 bases identical to TRBD2. The sample consisted of peripheral blood, taken on day 0 of AZD1222 vaccination. This receptor was obtained from an adult in good health. The CDR3 sequence: CASSSGTSGVIQYF. The CDR3 nucleotides are TGCGCCAGCAGCTCCGGGACTAGCGGTGTGATTCAGTACTTC.